Here is one TCR beta chain with its context. Its antigen specificity is not known. No much larger clone is present one base from it, and per-base qualities are unavailable. Library preparation used the immunoSEQ multiplex PCR assay. TCRdb took over this immuneACCESS table, retaining in-frame rearrangements with V and J assigned. Such tables are incomplete; in checked studies, under half of the missing clones stem from an unresolved V gene, and the remainder is unexplained. The sample table lists approximately 20,000 clones, just under 80% of them with a count of one. The leading ten clones occupy approximately 9.8% of the sample. This sample was taken from a study of CD4+ T cells in melanoma (dated by TCRdb to between 2021 and 2024). For context, the study as a whole: Neoantigen-specific CD4+ T cells in human melanoma were investigated in the study.

Overall study outcomes, separate from this receptor: Neoantigen-specific CD4+ T cells in melanoma were reported to have a range of differentiation states. The report described a correlation between neoantigen-specific CD4+ T cells and the function of CD8+ T cells, macrophages and B cells.

The donors were melanoma patients. Taken from the germline V gene, the CDR1 and CDR2 loops are SNHLY and FYNNEI. The CDR3 numbers 13 residues from cysteine through phenylalanine. Only the CDR3 DNA stays, 39 bases, in frame from base 1. Trimming costs V 7 bases and J 9 bases, and their ends lie 16 bases apart. This receptor chain uses TRBV2 and TRBJ2-1; the D gene is possibly TRBD1 or TRBD2, with 5 bases matching each. The TCR was taken from a human donor with melanoma. The CDR3 has the sequence CASNRDPGGEQFF. In nucleotides, the sequence is TGTGCCAGCAACCGGGACCCGGGCGGTGAGCAGTTCTTC. The entire variable domain, with the stretches around the CDR3 drawn from the reference TRBV2 and TRBJ2-1 proteins, is EPEVTQTPSHQVTQMGQEVILRCVPISNHLYFYWYRQILGQKVEFLVSFYNNEISEKSEIFDDQFSVERPDGSNFTLKIRSTKLEDSAMYFCASNRDPGGEQFFGPGTRLTVL.